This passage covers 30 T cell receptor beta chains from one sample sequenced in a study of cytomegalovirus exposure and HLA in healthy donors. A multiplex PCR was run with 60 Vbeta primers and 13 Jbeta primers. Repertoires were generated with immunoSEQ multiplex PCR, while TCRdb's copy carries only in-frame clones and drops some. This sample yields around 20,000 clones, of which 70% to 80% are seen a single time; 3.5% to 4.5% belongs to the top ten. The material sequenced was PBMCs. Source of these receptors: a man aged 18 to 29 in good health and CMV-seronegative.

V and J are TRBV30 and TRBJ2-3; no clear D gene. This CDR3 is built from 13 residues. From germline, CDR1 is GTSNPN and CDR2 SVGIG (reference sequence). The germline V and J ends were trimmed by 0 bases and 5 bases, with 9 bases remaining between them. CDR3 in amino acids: CAWSVRRGDTQYF. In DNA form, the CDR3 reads TGTGCCTGGAGTGTACGCAGAGGAGATACGCAGTATTTT. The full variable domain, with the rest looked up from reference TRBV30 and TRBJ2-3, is SQTIHQWPATLVQPVGSPLSLECTVEGTSNPNLYWYRQAAGRGLQLLFYSVGIGQISSEVPQNLSASRPQDRQFILSSKKLLLSDSGFYLCAWSVRRGDTQYFGPGTRLTVL.

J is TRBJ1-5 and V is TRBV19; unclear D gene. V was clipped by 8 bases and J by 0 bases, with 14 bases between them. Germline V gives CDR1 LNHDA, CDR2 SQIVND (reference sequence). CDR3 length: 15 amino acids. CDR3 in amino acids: CASQGREYSNQPQHF. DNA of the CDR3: TGTGCCAGTCAAGGGAGAGAATATAGCAATCAGCCCCAGCATTTT.

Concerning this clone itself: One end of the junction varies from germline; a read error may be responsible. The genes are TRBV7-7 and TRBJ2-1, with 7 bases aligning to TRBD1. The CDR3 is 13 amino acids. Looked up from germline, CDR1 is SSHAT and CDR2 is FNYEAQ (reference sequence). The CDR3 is CASSSTGWDEQFF. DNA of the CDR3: TGTGCTAGCAGCTCGACAGGGTGGGATGAGCAGTTCTTC.

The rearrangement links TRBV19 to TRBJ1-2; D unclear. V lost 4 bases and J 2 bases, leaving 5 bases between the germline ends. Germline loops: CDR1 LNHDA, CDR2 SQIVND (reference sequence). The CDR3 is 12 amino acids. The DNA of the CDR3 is TGTGCCAGTAGTACCCTCAACTATGGCTACACCTTC. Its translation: CASSTLNYGYTF.

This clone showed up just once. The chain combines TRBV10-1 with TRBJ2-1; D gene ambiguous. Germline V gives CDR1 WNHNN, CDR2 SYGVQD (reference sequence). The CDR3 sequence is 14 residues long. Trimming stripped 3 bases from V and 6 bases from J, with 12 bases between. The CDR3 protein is CASSDQRASNEQFF. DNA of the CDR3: TGCGCCAGCAGTGACCAAAGAGCCTCCAATGAGCAGTTCTTC.

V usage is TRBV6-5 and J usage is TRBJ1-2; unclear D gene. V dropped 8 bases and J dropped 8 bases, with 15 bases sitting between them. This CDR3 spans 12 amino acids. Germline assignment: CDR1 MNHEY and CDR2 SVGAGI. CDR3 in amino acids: CASGDSGRGYTF. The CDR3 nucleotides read TGTGCCAGCGGCGATTCGGGTCGGGGCTACACCTTC.

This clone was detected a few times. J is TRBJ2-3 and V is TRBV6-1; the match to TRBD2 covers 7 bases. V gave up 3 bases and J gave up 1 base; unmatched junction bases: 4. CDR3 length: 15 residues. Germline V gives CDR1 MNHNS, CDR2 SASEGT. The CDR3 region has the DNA TGTGCCAGCAGTGACAGTCGGGGGGGCACAGATACGCAGTATTTT. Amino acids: CASSDSRGGTDTQYF.

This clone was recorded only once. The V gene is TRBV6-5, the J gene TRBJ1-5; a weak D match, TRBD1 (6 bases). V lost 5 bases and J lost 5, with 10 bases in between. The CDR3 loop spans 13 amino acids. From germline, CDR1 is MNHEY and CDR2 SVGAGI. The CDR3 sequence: CASSQQGYQPQHF. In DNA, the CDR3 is TGTGCCAGCAGTCAACAGGGCTATCAGCCCCAGCATTTT.

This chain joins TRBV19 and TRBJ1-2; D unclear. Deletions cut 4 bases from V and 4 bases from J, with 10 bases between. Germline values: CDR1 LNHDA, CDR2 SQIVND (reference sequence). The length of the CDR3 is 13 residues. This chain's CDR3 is CASSRSASYGYTF. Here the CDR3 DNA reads TGTGCCAGTAGTAGGAGTGCAAGCTATGGCTACACCTTC.

The DNA for the CDR3 is TGCAGCGTTGGGGACAGATCCCTCGAGCAGTACTTC. As protein: CSVGDRSLEQYF. The chain carries TRBV29-1 and TRBJ2-7; 7 bases align to TRBD1. Germline trimming cut 4 bases from V and 6 bases from J; bases unmatched to any gene: 6. Germline V gene lookup returns CDR1 SQVTM and CDR2 ANQGSEA. There are 12 residues in the CDR3.

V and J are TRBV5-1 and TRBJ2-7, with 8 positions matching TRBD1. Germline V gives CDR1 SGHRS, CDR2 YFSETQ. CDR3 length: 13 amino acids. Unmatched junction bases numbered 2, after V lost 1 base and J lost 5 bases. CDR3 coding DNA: TGCGCCAGCAGCTTGACGACAGGGGACGAGCAGTACTTC. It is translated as CASSLTTGDEQYF.

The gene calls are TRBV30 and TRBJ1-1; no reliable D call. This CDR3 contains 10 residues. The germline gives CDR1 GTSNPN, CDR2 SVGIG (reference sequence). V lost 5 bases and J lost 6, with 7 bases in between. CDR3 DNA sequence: TGTGCCTGGGCGGAGGCTGAAGCTTTCTTT. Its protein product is CAWAEAEAFF.

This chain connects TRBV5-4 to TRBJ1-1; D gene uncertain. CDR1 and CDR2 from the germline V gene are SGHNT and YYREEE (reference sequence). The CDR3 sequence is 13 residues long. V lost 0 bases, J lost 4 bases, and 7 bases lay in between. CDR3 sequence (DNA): TGTGCCAGCAGCTTGGACAAATTCACTGAAGCTTTCTTT. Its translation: CASSLDKFTEAFF.

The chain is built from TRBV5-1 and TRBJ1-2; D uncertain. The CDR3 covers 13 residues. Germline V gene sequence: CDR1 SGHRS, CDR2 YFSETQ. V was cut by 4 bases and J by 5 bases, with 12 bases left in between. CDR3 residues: CASSPEGEYGYTF. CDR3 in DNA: TGCGCCAGCAGCCCGGAGGGAGAATATGGCTACACCTTC.

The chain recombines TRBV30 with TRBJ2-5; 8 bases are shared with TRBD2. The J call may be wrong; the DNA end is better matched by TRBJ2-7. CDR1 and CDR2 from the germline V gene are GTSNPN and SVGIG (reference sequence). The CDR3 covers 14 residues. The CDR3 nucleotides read TGTGCCTGGGAGAGCGGGAGCTATTCCTACGAGCAGTACTTC. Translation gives CAWESGSYSYEQYF.

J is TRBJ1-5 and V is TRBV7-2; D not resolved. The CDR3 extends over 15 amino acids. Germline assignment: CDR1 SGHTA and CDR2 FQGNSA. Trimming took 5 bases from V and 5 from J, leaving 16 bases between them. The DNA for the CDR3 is TGTGCCAGCAGCCCCGCGGGCCTCGCAGATCAGCCCCAGCATTTT. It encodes CASSPAGLADQPQHF.

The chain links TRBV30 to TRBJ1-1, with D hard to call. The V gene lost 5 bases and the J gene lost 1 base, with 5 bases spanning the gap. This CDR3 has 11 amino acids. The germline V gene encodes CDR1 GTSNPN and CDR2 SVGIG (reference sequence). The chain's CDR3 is CAWGRNTEAFF. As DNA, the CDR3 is TGTGCCTGGGGTAGGAACACTGAAGCTTTCTTT. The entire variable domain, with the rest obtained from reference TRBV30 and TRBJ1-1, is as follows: SQTIHQWPATLVQPVGSPLSLECTVEGTSNPNLYWYRQAAGRGLQLLFYSVGIGQISSEVPQNLSASRPQDRQFILSSKKLLLSDSGFYLCAWGRNTEAFFGQGTRLTVV.

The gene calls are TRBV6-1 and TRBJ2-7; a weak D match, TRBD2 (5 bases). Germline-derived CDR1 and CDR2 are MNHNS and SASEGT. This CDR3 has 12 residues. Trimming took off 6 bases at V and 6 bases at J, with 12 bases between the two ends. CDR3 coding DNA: TGTGCCAGCAGCCCTAATCGGGGCGAGCAGTACTTC. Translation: CASSPNRGEQYF.

CDR3 protein: CASSFQTYEQYF. CDR3 coding DNA: TGTGCCAGCAGCTTCCAAACCTACGAGCAGTACTTC. This chain uses TRBV5-6 with TRBJ2-7, with D uncertain. The CDR3 is 12 residues long. CDR1 and CDR2 (germline): SGHDT, YYEEEE. The V gene lost 2 bases and the J gene lost 2 bases, with 5 bases spanning the gap.

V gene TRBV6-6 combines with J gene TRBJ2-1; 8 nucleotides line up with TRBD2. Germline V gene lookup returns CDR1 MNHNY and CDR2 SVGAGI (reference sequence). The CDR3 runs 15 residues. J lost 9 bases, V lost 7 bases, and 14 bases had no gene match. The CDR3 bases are TGTGCCAGCACCCTCGGGGGACTAGGGATTAGTGAGCAGTTCTTC. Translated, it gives CASTLGGLGISEQFF.

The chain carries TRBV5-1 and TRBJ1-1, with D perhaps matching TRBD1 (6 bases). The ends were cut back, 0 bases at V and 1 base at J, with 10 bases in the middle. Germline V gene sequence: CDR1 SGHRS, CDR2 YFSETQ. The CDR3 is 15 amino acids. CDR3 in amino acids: CASSLAWGQNTEAFF. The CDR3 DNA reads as TGCGCCAGCAGCTTGGCCTGGGGACAGAACACTGAAGCTTTCTTT.

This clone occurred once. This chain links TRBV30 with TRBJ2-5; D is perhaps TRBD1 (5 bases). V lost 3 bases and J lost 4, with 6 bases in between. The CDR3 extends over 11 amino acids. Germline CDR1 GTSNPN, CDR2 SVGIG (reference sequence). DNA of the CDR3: TGTGCCTGGAGGCAGGGAGAGACCCAGTACTTC. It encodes CAWRQGETQYF.

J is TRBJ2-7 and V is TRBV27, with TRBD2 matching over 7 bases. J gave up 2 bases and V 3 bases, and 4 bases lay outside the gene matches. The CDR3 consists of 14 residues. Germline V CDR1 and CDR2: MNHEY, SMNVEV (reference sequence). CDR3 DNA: TGTGCCAGCAGTTTGCAGCGGGGTACCTACGAGCAGTACTTC. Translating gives CASSLQRGTYEQYF.

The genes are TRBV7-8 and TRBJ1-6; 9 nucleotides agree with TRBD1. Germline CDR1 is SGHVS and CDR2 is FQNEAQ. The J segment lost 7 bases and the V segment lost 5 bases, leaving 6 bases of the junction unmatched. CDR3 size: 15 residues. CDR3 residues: CASSPGQGKNSPLHF. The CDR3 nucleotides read TGTGCCAGCAGCCCGGGACAGGGCAAGAATTCACCCCTCCACTTT. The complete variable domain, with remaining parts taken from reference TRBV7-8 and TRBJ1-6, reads GAGVSQSPRYKVAKRGQDVALRCDPISGHVSLFWYQQALGQGPEFLTYFQNEAQLDKSGLPSDRFFAERPEGSVSTLKIQRTQQEDSAVYLCASSPGQGKNSPLHFGNGTRLTVT.

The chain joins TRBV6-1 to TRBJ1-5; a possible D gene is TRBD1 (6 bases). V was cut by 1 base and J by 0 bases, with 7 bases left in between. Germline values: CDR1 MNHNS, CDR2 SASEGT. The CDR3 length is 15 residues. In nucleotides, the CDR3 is TGTGCCAGCAGTGAAGGGACAGCTAGCAATCAGCCCCAGCATTTT. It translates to CASSEGTASNQPQHF.

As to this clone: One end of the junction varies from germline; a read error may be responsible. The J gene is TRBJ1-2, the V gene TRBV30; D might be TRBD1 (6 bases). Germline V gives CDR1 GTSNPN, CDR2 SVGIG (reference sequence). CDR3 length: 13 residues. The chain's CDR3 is CAWSPPGKQGFCF. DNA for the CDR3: TGTGCCTGGAGTCCCCCGGGGAAACAGGGTTTTTGCTTC.

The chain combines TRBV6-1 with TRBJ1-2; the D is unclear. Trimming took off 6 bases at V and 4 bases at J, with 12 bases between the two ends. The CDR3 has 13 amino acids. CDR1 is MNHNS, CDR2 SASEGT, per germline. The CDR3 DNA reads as TGTGCCAGCAGGGTTGACATGACCTATGGCTACACCTTC. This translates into CASRVDMTYGYTF.

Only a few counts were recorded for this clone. CDR3: CASRGTGVNTEAFF. The DNA of the CDR3 is TGTGCCAGCAGAGGGACAGGGGTGAACACTGAAGCTTTCTTT. The rearrangement joins TRBV6-5 to TRBJ1-1; 10 nucleotides agree with TRBD1. Per germline, CDR1 MNHEY and CDR2 SVGAGI. V gave up 6 bases and J gave up 0 bases; unmatched junction bases: 1. This CDR3 region has 14 residues.

The CDR3 DNA sequence: TGTGCCAGCAGTGCTGGCGGGAACACCCGAGGGTACCAAGAGACCCAGTACTTC. Its protein product is CASSAGGNTRGYQETQYF. J is TRBJ2-5 and V is TRBV25-1; D possibly corresponds to TRBD2 (6 bases). Between the trimmed V and J ends, which lost 4 bases and 0 bases, there was a span of 21 bases. Germline V gives CDR1 MGHDK, CDR2 SYGVNS. CDR3 size: 18 residues.

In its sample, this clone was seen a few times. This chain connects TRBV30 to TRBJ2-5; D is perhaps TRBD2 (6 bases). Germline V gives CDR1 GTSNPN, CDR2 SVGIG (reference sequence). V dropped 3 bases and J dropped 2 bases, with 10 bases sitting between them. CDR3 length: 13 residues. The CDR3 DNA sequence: TGTGCCTGGAGCCGACGGGAGCAAGAGACCCAGTACTTC. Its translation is CAWSRREQETQYF.